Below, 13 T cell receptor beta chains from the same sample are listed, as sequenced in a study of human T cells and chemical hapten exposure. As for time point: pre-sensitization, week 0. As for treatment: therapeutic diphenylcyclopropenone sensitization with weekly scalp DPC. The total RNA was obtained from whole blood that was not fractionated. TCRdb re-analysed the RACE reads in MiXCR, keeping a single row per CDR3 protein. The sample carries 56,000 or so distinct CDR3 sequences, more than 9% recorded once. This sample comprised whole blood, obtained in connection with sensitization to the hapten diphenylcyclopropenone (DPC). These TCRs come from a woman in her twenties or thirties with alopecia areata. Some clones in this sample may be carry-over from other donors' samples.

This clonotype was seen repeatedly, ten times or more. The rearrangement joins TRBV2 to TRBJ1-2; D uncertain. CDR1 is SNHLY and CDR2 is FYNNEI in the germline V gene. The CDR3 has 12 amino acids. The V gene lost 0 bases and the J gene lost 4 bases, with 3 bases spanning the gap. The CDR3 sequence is CASSEASYGYTF. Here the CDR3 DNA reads TGTGCCAGCAGTGAAGCGTCCTATGGCTACACCTTC.

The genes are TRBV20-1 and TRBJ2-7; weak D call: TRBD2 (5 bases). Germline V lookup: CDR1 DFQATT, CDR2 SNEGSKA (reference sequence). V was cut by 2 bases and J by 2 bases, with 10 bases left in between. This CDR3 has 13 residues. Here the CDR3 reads CSARNSGTYEQYF. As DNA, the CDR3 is TGCAGTGCTAGAAACAGCGGAACCTACGAGCAGTACTTC.

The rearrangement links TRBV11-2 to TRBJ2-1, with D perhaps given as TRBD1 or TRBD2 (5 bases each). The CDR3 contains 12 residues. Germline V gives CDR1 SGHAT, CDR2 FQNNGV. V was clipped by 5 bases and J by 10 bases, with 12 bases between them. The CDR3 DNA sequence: TGTGCCAGCAGCAAAGAAGGGGACGAGCAGTTCTTC. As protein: CASSKEGDEQFF.

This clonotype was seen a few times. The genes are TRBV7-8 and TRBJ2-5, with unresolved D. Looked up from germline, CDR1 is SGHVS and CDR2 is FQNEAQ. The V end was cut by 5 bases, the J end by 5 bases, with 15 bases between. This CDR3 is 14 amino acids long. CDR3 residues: CASSPWATTETQYF. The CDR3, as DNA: TGTGCCAGCAGCCCATGGGCTACCACGGAGACCCAGTACTTC.

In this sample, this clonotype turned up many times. The CDR3 is CAISDRGARDTQYF. Written as DNA, the CDR3 is TGTGCCATCAGTGATCGGGGGGCTCGGGATACGCAGTATTTT. The V gene is TRBV10-3, the J gene TRBJ2-3, with D perhaps matching TRBD2 (7 bases). Per the germline V gene, CDR1 is ENHRY and CDR2 is SYGVKD. V was cut by 3 bases and J by 6 bases, with 13 bases left in between. CDR3 length: 14 residues.

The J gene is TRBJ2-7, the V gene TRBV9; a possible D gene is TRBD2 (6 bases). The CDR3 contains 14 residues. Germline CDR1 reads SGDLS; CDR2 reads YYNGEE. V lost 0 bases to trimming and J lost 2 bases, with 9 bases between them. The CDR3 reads CASSVGGLAYEQYF. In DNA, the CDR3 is TGTGCCAGCAGCGTAGGGGGACTCGCCTACGAGCAGTACTTC.

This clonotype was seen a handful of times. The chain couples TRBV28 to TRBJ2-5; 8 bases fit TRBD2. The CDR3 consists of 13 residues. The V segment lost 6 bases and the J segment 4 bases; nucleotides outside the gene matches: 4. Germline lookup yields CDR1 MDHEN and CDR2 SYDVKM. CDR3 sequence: CASRYSGGETQYF. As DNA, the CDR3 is TGTGCCAGCAGATACAGCGGGGGAGAGACCCAGTACTTC.

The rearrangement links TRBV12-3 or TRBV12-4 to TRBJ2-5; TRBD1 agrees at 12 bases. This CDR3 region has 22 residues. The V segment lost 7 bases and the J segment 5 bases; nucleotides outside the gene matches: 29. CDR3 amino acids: CASTKRLIGDRGQAVQWETQYF. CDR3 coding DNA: TGTGCCAGCACGAAACGCTTAATAGGGGACAGGGGGCAAGCCGTGCAATGGGAGACCCAGTACTTC.

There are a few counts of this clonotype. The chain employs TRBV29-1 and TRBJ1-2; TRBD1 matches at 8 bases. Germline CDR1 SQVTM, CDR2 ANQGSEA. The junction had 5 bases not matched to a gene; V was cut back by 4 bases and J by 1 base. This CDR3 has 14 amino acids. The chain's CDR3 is CSVAQGQGNYGYTF. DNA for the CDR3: TGCAGCGTTGCCCAAGGACAGGGTAACTATGGCTACACCTTC.

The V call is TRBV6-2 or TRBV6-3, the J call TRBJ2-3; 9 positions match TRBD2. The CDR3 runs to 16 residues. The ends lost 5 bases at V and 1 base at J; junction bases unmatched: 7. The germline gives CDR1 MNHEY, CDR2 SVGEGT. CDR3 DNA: TGTGCCAGCAGTCAACCTCCTAGCGGGGGCACAGATACGCAGTATTTT. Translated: CASSQPPSGGTDTQYF.

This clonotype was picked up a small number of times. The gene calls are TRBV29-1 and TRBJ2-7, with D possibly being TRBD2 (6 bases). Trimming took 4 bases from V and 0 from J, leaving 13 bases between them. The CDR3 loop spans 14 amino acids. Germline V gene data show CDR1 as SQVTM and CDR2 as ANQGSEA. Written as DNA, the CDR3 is TGCAGCGTTGGTGCCCCGGGGGTCTCCTACGAGCAGTACTTC. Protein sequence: CSVGAPGVSYEQYF.

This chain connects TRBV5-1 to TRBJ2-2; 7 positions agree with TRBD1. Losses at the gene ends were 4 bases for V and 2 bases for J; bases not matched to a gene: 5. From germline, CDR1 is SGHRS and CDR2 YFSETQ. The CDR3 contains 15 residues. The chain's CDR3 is CASSVRDSNTGELFF. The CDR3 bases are TGCGCCAGCAGCGTACGGGACAGCAACACCGGGGAGCTGTTTTTT.

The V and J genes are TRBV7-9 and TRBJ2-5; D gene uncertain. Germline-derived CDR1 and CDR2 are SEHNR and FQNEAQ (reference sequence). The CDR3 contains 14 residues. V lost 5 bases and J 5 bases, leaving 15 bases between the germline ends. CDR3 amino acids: CASSPRAPWETQYF. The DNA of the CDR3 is TGTGCCAGCAGCCCCCGGGCCCCGTGGGAGACCCAGTACTTC.